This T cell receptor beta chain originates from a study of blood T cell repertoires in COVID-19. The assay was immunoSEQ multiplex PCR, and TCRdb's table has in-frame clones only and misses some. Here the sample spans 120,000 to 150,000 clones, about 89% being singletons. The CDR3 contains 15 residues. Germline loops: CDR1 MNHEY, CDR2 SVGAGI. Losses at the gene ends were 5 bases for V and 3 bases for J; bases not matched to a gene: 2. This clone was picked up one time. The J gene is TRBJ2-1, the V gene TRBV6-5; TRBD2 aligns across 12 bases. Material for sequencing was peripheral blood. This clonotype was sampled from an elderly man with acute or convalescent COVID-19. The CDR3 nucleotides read TGTGCCAGCAGTCGGACTAGCGGGGACTACAATGAGCAGTTCTTC. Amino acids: CASSRTSGDYNEQFF.